The 3 T cell receptor beta chains in this list originate from one sample, sequenced in a study of cytomegalovirus exposure and HLA in healthy donors. Primers included in the PCR were 60 Vbeta and 13 Jbeta primers. The table came from immunoSEQ multiplex PCR; TCRdb's copy has only in-frame clones and leaves some out. The table has about 59,000 clones, about 77% seen once. The sequencing sample was made of PBMCs. The source of these receptors is a man in his thirties or forties in good health and CMV-seropositive.

This clone has a handful of counts. The chain joins TRBV4-3 to TRBJ1-1, with a tentative D call TRBD1 (6 bases). The CDR3 covers 14 residues. The V end lost 4 bases, the J end lost 1 base, and 10 bases lay between the germline ends. From germline, CDR1 is LGHNA and CDR2 YSLEER. The CDR3 DNA follows: TGCGCCAGCAGCCTCAGGGGCGAGAACACTGAAGCTTTCTTT. This codes for CASSLRGENTEAFF.

The chain has TRBV7-9 and TRBJ2-3, with 7 bases matching TRBD2. The CDR3 has 15 residues. Trimming cost V 3 bases and J 1 base; bases outside gene matches: 4. In germline, CDR1 is SEHNR, CDR2 FQNEAQ (reference sequence). The CDR3 DNA reads as TGTGCCAGCAGCTTGCGACGGGGGGGCACAGATACGCAGTATTTT. This gives the protein CASSLRRGGTDTQYF. Drawing the rest from reference TRBV7-9 and TRBJ2-3, the complete variable domain is DTGVSQNPRHKITKRGQNVTFRCDPISEHNRLYWYRQTLGQGPEFLTYFQNEAQLEKSRLLSDRFSAERPKGSFSTLEIQRTEQGDSAMYLCASSLRRGGTDTQYFGPGTRLTVL.

The table lists this clone with a count of one. The CDR3 sequence: CASSPPGQGARYEQYF. The CDR3 DNA sequence: TGTGCCAGCTCACCACCTGGCCAGGGGGCTCGGTACGAGCAGTACTTC. This chain connects TRBV18 to TRBJ2-7; 8 nucleotides match TRBD1. The V gene end was trimmed by 0 bases and the J gene end by 4 bases; junction bases not matched to a gene: 8. Germline V gene data show CDR1 as KGHSH and CDR2 as LQKENI. This CDR3 is 16 amino acids long.